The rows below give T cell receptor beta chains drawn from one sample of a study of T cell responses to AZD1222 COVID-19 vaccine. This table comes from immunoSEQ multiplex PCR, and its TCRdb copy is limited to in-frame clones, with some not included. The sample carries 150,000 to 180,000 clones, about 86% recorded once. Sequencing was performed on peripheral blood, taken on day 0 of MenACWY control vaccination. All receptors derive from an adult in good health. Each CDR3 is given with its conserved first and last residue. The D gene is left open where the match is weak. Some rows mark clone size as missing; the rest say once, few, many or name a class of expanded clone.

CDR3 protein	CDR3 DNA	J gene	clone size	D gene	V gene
CASSQEWAPSGNTIYF	TGCGCCAGCAGCCAAGAGTGGGCACCCTCTGGAAACACCATATATTTT	TRBJ1-3	NA	NA	TRBV4-1
CASSLQGSEKLFF	TGTGCCAGCAGTTTACAGGGGAGTGAAAAACTGTTTTTT	TRBJ1-4	NA	NA	TRBV12-3/TRBV12-4
CASSLQSGGVNQPQHF	TGTGCCAGCAGTTTACAGTCAGGGGGAGTCAATCAGCCCCAGCATTTT	TRBJ1-5	NA	TRBD1	TRBV28
CASIWDSGNQPQHF	TGTGCCAGCATTTGGGACTCGGGGAACCAGCCCCAGCATTTT	TRBJ1-5	NA	NA	TRBV6-5
CASSQTGKEQFF	TGTGCCAGCAGCCAGACAGGAAAGGAGCAGTTCTTC	TRBJ2-1	NA	NA	TRBV5-4
CASSAGQGSNQPQHF	TGTGCCAGCAGCGCCGGACAGGGGAGCAATCAGCCCCAGCATTTT	TRBJ1-5	NA	TRBD1	TRBV7-2
CASSSQQGEGYNEQFF	TGTGCCAGCAGCTCTCAACAGGGGGAGGGATACAATGAGCAGTTCTTC	TRBJ2-1	NA	NA	TRBV5-4
CAWSRGNYGYTF	TGTGCCTGGAGTCGGGGTAACTATGGCTACACCTTC	TRBJ1-2	NA	NA	TRBV30
CASRKAGTGAGYTF	TGTGCCAGCAGGAAAGCCGGGACAGGGGCCGGCTACACCTTC	TRBJ1-2	NA	TRBD1	TRBV6-5
CASSWRTTNTEAFF	TGCGCCAGCAGCTGGAGGACAACGAACACTGAAGCTTTCTTT	TRBJ1-1	NA	NA	TRBV5-1
CASSRQGVGNTIYF	TGTGCCAGCAGCCGACAGGGGGTTGGAAACACCATATATTTT	TRBJ1-3	once	TRBD1	TRBV6-5
CASSLVAEYNGYTF	TGTGCCAGCAGTTTGGTGGCGGAGTATAATGGCTACACCTTC	TRBJ1-2	NA	NA	TRBV28
CASSFSTGGGEQFF	TGTGCCAGCAGCTTCTCGACAGGGGGCGGTGAGCAGTTCTTC	TRBJ2-1	NA	TRBD1	TRBV11-3
CASSTGLTNEKLFF	TGTGCCAGCAGTACAGGTCTAACTAATGAAAAACTGTTTTTT	TRBJ1-4	NA	NA	TRBV5-4
CASSRSGDMWAAFF	TGTGCCAGCAGCCGTTCAGGGGACATGTGGGCAGCTTTCTTT	TRBJ1-1	NA	NA	TRBV6-5
CASSPPAHSSYGYTF	TGTGCCAGCAGCCCCCCCGCGCACTCTTCCTATGGCTACACCTTC	TRBJ1-2	NA	NA	TRBV7-9
CASSYGIQGAGELFF	TGTGCCAGCAGTTACGGAATCCAGGGGGCAGGGGAGCTGTTTTTT	TRBJ2-2	NA	TRBD1	TRBV6-2/TRBV6-3
CASSVTTNTEAFF	TGTGCCAGCAGCGTAACCACGAACACTGAAGCTTTCTTT	TRBJ1-1	NA	NA	TRBV9
CASSHQAGGGRSSTIYF	TGTGCCAGCAGCCACCAGGCTGGGGGGGGTAGGAGTAGCACCATATATTTT	TRBJ1-3	NA	NA	TRBV7-2
CASSGTRAQPQHF	TGTGCCAGCTCCGGGACCAGGGCTCAGCCCCAGCATTTT	TRBJ1-5	NA	NA	TRBV19
CASSRGVAGANVLTF	TGTGCCAGCAGCAGAGGAGTGGCTGGGGCCAACGTCCTGACTTTC	TRBJ2-6	once	NA	TRBV11-2
CASSRRGRGPTNTGELFF	TGTGCCAGCAGCCGAAGAGGACGGGGACCAACCAACACCGGGGAGCTGTTTTTT	TRBJ2-2	NA	NA	TRBV7-9
CASSLSLNQETQYF	TGTGCCAGCAGCTTATCCCTGAACCAAGAGACCCAGTACTTC	TRBJ2-5	once	NA	TRBV7-2
CASTTGQRNYGYTF	TGTGCCAGCACCACCGGACAGAGAAACTATGGCTACACCTTC	TRBJ1-2	NA	NA	TRBV28
CASSLDRGSHEQYF	TGCGCCAGCAGCTTGGACAGGGGAAGCCACGAGCAGTACTTC	TRBJ2-7	NA	TRBD1	TRBV5-1
CSVAPGVGQPQHF	TGCAGCGTTGCCCCGGGCGTTGGGCAGCCCCAGCATTTT	TRBJ1-5	NA	NA	TRBV29-1
CASSVTSGGSYEQYF	TGTGCCAGCAGCGTGACTAGCGGGGGGTCCTACGAGCAGTACTTC	TRBJ2-7	NA	TRBD2	TRBV9
CASRTSRDRLYEQYF	TGTGCCAGCAGAACAAGCCGGGACAGACTCTACGAGCAGTACTTC	TRBJ2-7	NA	TRBD1	TRBV7-6
CASEGGQGYTEAFF	TGTGCCAGTGAAGGGGGACAGGGTTACACTGAAGCTTTCTTT	TRBJ1-1	once	TRBD1	TRBV19
CASSELSYEQYF	TGTGCCAGCAGTGAACTTTCCTACGAGCAGTACTTC	TRBJ2-7	NA	NA	TRBV2
CASGDYSTDTQYF	TGTGCCAGCGGGGATTATAGCACAGATACGCAGTATTTT	TRBJ2-3	NA	NA	TRBV7-9
CASSTRDSLRNTEAFF	TGTGCCAGTAGTACCCGGGACAGCCTGCGGAACACTGAAGCTTTCTTT	TRBJ1-1	NA	TRBD1	TRBV19
CASSPRTGSYGYTF	TGTGCCAGCAGCCCTAGGACAGGGAGCTATGGCTACACCTTC	TRBJ1-2	NA	TRBD1	TRBV11-2
CASSSYQGPSSYNEQFF	TGTGCCAGCAGTTCATACCAAGGACCAAGCTCCTACAATGAGCAGTTCTTC	TRBJ2-1	NA	NA	TRBV5-4
CASSPRAGVTDTQYF	TGTGCCAGCTCACCCAGGGCAGGGGTCACAGATACGCAGTATTTT	TRBJ2-3	NA	NA	TRBV18
CASSVVQGRSGYTF	TGTGCCAGCAGCGTTGTCCAGGGCCGATCTGGCTACACCTTC	TRBJ1-2	NA	NA	TRBV7-2
CASSSFLHRAGNYEQYF	TGTGCCAGCAGTTCCTTCCTCCACCGGGCAGGGAACTACGAGCAGTACTTC	TRBJ2-7	NA	NA	TRBV27
CASSLIDGGYTF	TGTGCCAGTAGTCTGATAGACGGTGGCTACACCTTC	TRBJ1-2	NA	NA	TRBV19
CASSSKQQNTEAFF	TGTGCCAGCTCATCCAAACAGCAGAACACTGAAGCTTTCTTT	TRBJ1-1	NA	NA	TRBV18
CASSLRTGKSRSFF	TGCGCCAGCAGCTTACGGACAGGGAAGTCGAGATCTTTCTTT	TRBJ1-1	NA	TRBD1	TRBV5-1
CASSILGGGFYGYTF	TGTGCCAGCAGTATCCTTGGCGGGGGATTCTATGGCTACACCTTC	TRBJ1-2	NA	NA	TRBV27
CASSLGTGGNTIYF	TGTGCCAGCAGCTTGGGGACAGGGGGAAACACCATATATTTT	TRBJ1-3	NA	TRBD1	TRBV7-3